The 16 T cell receptor beta chains below come from one sample, sequenced in a study of blood T cell repertoires in COVID-19. This table comes from immunoSEQ multiplex PCR, and its TCRdb copy is limited to in-frame clones, with some not included. The data contain a few hundred thousand clones, around 91% of them singletons. Sequencing input: PBMCs or T cells enriched from blood (not recorded which). The receptor source for this set is a young woman with acute COVID-19.

V and J are TRBV7-9 and TRBJ2-2; 7 nucleotides line up with TRBD1. V shed 0 bases and J 4 bases; nucleotides not matched to a gene: 2. Per the germline V gene, CDR1 is SEHNR and CDR2 is FQNEAQ (reference sequence). The CDR3 is 15 residues long. The CDR3 here is CASSLAQGSTGELFF. The CDR3 region has the DNA TGTGCCAGCAGCTTAGCACAGGGGAGCACCGGGGAGCTGTTTTTT. The full variable domain, with the rest looked up from reference TRBV7-9 and TRBJ2-2, is DTGVSQNPRHKITKRGQNVTFRCDPISEHNRLYWYRQTLGQGPEFLTYFQNEAQLEKSRLLSDRFSAERPKGSFSTLEIQRTEQGDSAMYLCASSLAQGSTGELFFGEGSRLTVL.

This chain joins TRBV27 and TRBJ1-2, with D perhaps matching TRBD1 (6 bases). The germline CDR1 and CDR2 sequences are MNHEY and SMNVEV (reference sequence). The CDR3 runs to 15 residues. V was pared by 2 bases and J by 4 bases, with 14 bases between. CDR3 in DNA: TGTGCCAGCAGTTTAGGGGGCTCGGCGATCTATGGCTACACCTTC. Amino acids: CASSLGGSAIYGYTF.

The rearrangement links TRBV5-3 to TRBJ1-3; 8 bases align to TRBD1. TRBV5-3 is recorded as an ORF, its role being uncertain. This CDR3 spans 16 amino acids. J gave up 0 bases and V 4 bases, and 6 bases lay outside the gene matches. The CDR3 protein is CARSHRGFPSGNTIYF. The CDR3, as DNA: TGTGCCAGAAGCCACAGGGGGTTCCCCTCTGGAAACACCATATATTTT.

The V and J genes are TRBV19 and TRBJ2-1; 9 nucleotides align to TRBD2. Germline loops: CDR1 LNHDA, CDR2 SQIVND (reference sequence). The CDR3 spans 16 residues. The ends lost 3 bases at V and 2 bases at J; junction bases unmatched: 5. CDR3 sequence (DNA): TGTGCCAGTAGTATGAGGACTAGCGCCACCTACAATGAGCAGTTCTTC. Encoded protein: CASSMRTSATYNEQFF.

The rearrangement links TRBV7-2 to TRBJ2-1; a weak D match, TRBD2 (5 bases). The V and J ends lost 5 bases and 0 bases respectively, with 14 bases between them. CDR1 is SGHTA and CDR2 is FQGNSA in the germline V gene. The length of the CDR3 is 16 residues. The CDR3 spells CASSPPSGSSYNEQFF. The CDR3 region has the DNA TGTGCCAGCAGCCCCCCGAGCGGCAGCTCCTACAATGAGCAGTTCTTC.

The chain carries TRBV19 and TRBJ1-5; 8 nucleotides match TRBD1. The CDR3 spans 15 residues. From germline, CDR1 is LNHDA and CDR2 SQIVND (reference sequence). Trimming removed 6 bases from V and 7 bases from J; junction bases left unmatched: 11. DNA of the CDR3: TGTGCCAGTAGAATGACAGGGGCGGTGAACCAGCCCCAGCATTTT. Translation gives CASRMTGAVNQPQHF.

This clone was seen a handful of times. The chain employs TRBV12-3 or TRBV12-4 and TRBJ2-2, with D hard to call. V was cut by 5 bases and J by 3 bases, with 7 bases left in between. The CDR3 has 13 amino acids. CDR3 coding DNA: TGTGCCAGCAGTCCCCGAGACACCGGGGAGCTGTTTTTT. Encoded protein: CASSPRDTGELFF.

This clone was found once. This chain links TRBV7-9 with TRBJ2-2; 9 nucleotides align to TRBD2. CDR3 length: 17 amino acids. The germline V gene has CDR1 SEHNR and CDR2 FQNEAQ (reference sequence). Unmatched junction bases numbered 9, after V lost 4 bases and J lost 3 bases. The CDR3 loop reads CASSSPGLAFDTGELFF. CDR3 DNA sequence: TGTGCCAGCAGCTCACCGGGACTAGCCTTTGACACCGGGGAGCTGTTTTTT.

The chain uses TRBV7-3 and TRBJ1-6; a possible D gene is TRBD1 (5 bases). Trimming left V 5 bases short and J 9 bases short, with 17 bases between. Germline V gene sequence: CDR1 SGHTA, CDR2 FQGTGA. The CDR3 has 15 residues. In nucleotides, the CDR3 is TGTGCCAGCAGCCCGGACCATGGTAGGGGTTCACCCCTCCACTTT. Its protein product is CASSPDHGRGSPLHF. The whole variable domain, filled in from reference TRBV7-3 and TRBJ1-6, reads GAGVSQTPSNKVTEKGKYVELRCDPISGHTALYWYRQSLGQGPEFLIYFQGTGAADDSGLPNDRFFAVRPEGSVSTLKIQRTERGDSAVYLCASSPDHGRGSPLHFGNGTRLTVT.

On this clone itself: Within the sample, other DNA sequences also encode this same CDR3. The J gene is TRBJ1-2, the V gene TRBV19; D unresolved. V shed 7 bases and J shed 2 bases, with 8 bases lying between them. This CDR3 region has 12 residues. The germline V gene has CDR1 LNHDA and CDR2 SQIVND (reference sequence). The CDR3 DNA follows: TGTGCCAGTAAATCGGGGAACTATGGCTACACCTTC. Protein product: CASKSGNYGYTF.

This clone has only one observation. The J gene is TRBJ2-7, the V gene TRBV7-2, with D perhaps matching TRBD1 (5 bases). The CDR3 consists of 14 residues. CDR1 and CDR2 from the germline V gene are SGHTA and FQGNSA. Trimming cost V 3 bases and J 7 bases, with 16 bases left between them. The CDR3: CASSLSLTDKEQYF. The CDR3 DNA is TGTGCCAGCAGCTTGTCCCTAACGGACAAAGAGCAGTACTTC.

The chain joins TRBV19 to TRBJ2-2; no reliable D call. The ends were cut back, 3 bases at V and 3 bases at J, with 11 bases in the middle. Per the germline V gene, CDR1 is LNHDA and CDR2 is SQIVND (reference sequence). The CDR3 sequence is 15 residues long. The CDR3 DNA follows: TGTGCCAGTAGTATTGGGCAGGTCGACACCGGGGAGCTGTTTTTT. Its protein product is CASSIGQVDTGELFF.

J is TRBJ1-2 and V is TRBV11-2; TRBD1 might be the D (6 bases). Trimming shortened V by 4 bases and J by 2 bases, and 8 bases separated the two germline ends. The V gene's germline CDR1 is SGHAT and CDR2 FQNNGV. The CDR3 is 13 amino acids. CDR3 nucleotides: TGTGCCAGCAGCTCCAGGGGCAACTATGGCTACACCTTC. It yields the protein CASSSRGNYGYTF.

This clone was seen a few times. The chain joins TRBV10-3 to TRBJ2-3; 13 bases line up with TRBD2. Trimming removed 1 base from V and 2 bases from J; junction bases left unmatched: 6. CDR3 length: 18 residues. CDR1 is ENHRY and CDR2 is SYGVKD in the germline V gene. CDR3 sequence (DNA): TGTGCCATCAGTGAGTTCGAGACTAGCGGGGGGAACACAGATACGCAGTATTTT. Translation: CAISEFETSGGNTDTQYF.

The chain uses TRBV28 and TRBJ1-5; D not resolved. The CDR3 covers 15 residues. CDR1 is MDHEN and CDR2 is SYDVKM in the germline V gene. V lost 1 base and J lost 2, with 9 bases in between. CDR3 amino acids: CASSLSGSGNQPQHF. The CDR3 bases are TGTGCCAGCAGTTTATCGGGGTCGGGCAATCAGCCCCAGCATTTT.

CDR3 protein: CASSPDRGTLNEKLFF. The CDR3 nucleotides are TGTGCCAGCAGCCCAGACAGGGGAACGCTTAATGAAAAACTGTTTTTT. The rearrangement links TRBV7-9 to TRBJ1-4; 8 nucleotides line up with TRBD1. Germline trimming cut 5 bases from V and 4 bases from J; bases unmatched to any gene: 9. The CDR3 totals 16 residues. Germline V gene data show CDR1 as SEHNR and CDR2 as FQNEAQ (reference sequence). Full variable domain (rest looked up from reference TRBV7-9 and TRBJ1-4): DTGVSQNPRHKITKRGQNVTFRCDPISEHNRLYWYRQTLGQGPEFLTYFQNEAQLEKSRLLSDRFSAERPKGSFSTLEIQRTEQGDSAMYLCASSPDRGTLNEKLFFGSGTQLSVL.